Shown below are 22 T cell receptor beta chains from a single sample sequenced in a study of cytomegalovirus exposure and HLA in healthy donors (dated by TCRdb to about 2017). Library prep was done by the immunoSEQ multiplex PCR assay. For the multiplex PCR, a mixture combining 60 forward primers for TCR Vbeta segments and 13 reverse primers for TCR Jbeta segments was used. Sourced from immuneACCESS, this table was stored by TCRdb with only in-frame sequences that have V and J called. A share of the clones is absent; for the studies checked, an unresolved V gene accounts for under half, and the remainder has no known explanation. Across this sample there are approximately 140,000 clones, with just under 80% seen only once. Roughly 2% of the sample belongs to the ten largest clones. Sequenced: PBMCs. The receptors derive from a young man in good health and CMV-seronegative.

V is TRBV6-1 and J is TRBJ2-5, with 9 bases that match TRBD1. CDR1 is MNHNS, CDR2 SASEGT, per germline. This CDR3 contains 13 residues. Germline trimming cut 6 bases from V and 3 bases from J; bases unmatched to any gene: 2. The CDR3 loop reads CASRGTGKETQYF. The CDR3 nucleotides are TGTGCCAGCAGGGGGACAGGGAAAGAGACCCAGTACTTC.

The rearrangement joins TRBV10-1 to TRBJ2-7; D is undetermined. V shed 2 bases and J shed 0 bases, with 8 bases lying between them. The germline V gene has CDR1 WNHNN and CDR2 SYGVQD (reference sequence). The CDR3 contains 14 residues. CDR3 DNA sequence: TGCGCCAGCAGTGAGCGAGGTGGCTCCTACGAGCAGTACTTC. It codes for CASSERGGSYEQYF.

This chain uses TRBV6-5 with TRBJ2-7; TRBD2 matches 9 bases. In germline, CDR1 is MNHEY, CDR2 SVGAGI. This CDR3 has 15 residues. Germline trimming cut 0 bases from V and 4 bases from J; bases unmatched to any gene: 4. The CDR3 loop is CASSYSRLAGYEQYF. The CDR3 coding sequence is TGTGCCAGCAGTTACTCGAGGCTAGCGGGGTACGAGCAGTACTTC.

The chain couples TRBV5-6 to TRBJ1-2, with 8 positions matching TRBD1. Germline V gene data show CDR1 as SGHDT and CDR2 as YYEEEE. The CDR3 is made up of 16 amino acids. V trimming: 4 bases; J trimming: 0 bases; junction bases outside the gene matches: 8. The CDR3 DNA is TGTGCCAGCAGCCGCAATAGGACAGGGCCTAACTATGGCTACACCTTC. This codes for CASSRNRTGPNYGYTF.

J is TRBJ1-1 and V is TRBV2; no clear D gene. Germline CDR1 SNHLY, CDR2 FYNNEI. This CDR3 has 13 amino acids. The V gene lost 8 bases and the J gene lost 11 bases, with 21 bases spanning the gap. As DNA, the CDR3 is TGTGCCAGCCCTATTGCCGGGGATGATTCGGCTTTCTTT. It yields the protein CASPIAGDDSAFF. Full variable domain (rest looked up from reference TRBV2 and TRBJ1-1): EPEVTQTPSHQVTQMGQEVILRCVPISNHLYFYWYRQILGQKVEFLVSFYNNEISEKSEIFDDQFSVERPDGSNFTLKIRSTKLEDSAMYFCASPIAGDDSAFFGQGTRLTVV.

The genes are TRBV4-1 and TRBJ1-2; TRBD1 might be the D (6 bases). This CDR3 has 14 amino acids. V shed 0 bases and J shed 8 bases, with 13 bases lying between them. From germline, CDR1 is MGHRA and CDR2 YSYEKL. In DNA, the CDR3 is TGCGCCAGCAGCCAAGATACAGGGCTTGGCGGCTACACCTTC. Translation: CASSQDTGLGGYTF.

The rearrangement joins TRBV7-8 to TRBJ2-7; TRBD2 aligns across 9 bases. Trimming cost V 5 bases and J 3 bases; bases outside gene matches: 11. Germline V CDR1 and CDR2: SGHVS, FQNEAQ. This CDR3 is built from 16 residues. The CDR3 bases are TGTGCCAGCAGCAACGAGGTACTAGCGGGCCACTACGAGCAGTACTTC. It yields the protein CASSNEVLAGHYEQYF.

This clone was observed a handful of times. The V call is TRBV5-6, the J call TRBJ2-6; D call uncertain. V lost 7 bases, J lost 0 bases, and 5 bases lay in between. The CDR3 runs 13 residues. Germline V gene data show CDR1 as SGHDT and CDR2 as YYEEEE. The CDR3 DNA reads as TGTGCCAGCCGAGACTCTGGGGCCAACGTCCTGACTTTC. Translated, it gives CASRDSGANVLTF.

The gene calls are TRBV4-1 and TRBJ1-1, with 8 bases fitting TRBD1. The germline gives CDR1 MGHRA, CDR2 YSYEKL. This CDR3 spans 16 amino acids. V was clipped by 0 bases and J by 10 bases; unmatched bases: 13. As DNA, the CDR3 is TGCGCCAGCAGCCAAGATCCGGGACAGGACCCTTTAGCAGCTTTCTTT. Amino acids: CASSQDPGQDPLAAFF.

This clone has a single count. The J gene is TRBJ2-1, the V gene TRBV28; D may be TRBD1 (5 bases). In germline, CDR1 is MDHEN, CDR2 SYDVKM. The CDR3 runs 17 residues. V lost 4 bases, J lost 0 bases, and 16 bases lay in between. DNA for the CDR3: TGTGCCAGCAGTTCGCCGGGTGGGGCGAGCTCCTACAATGAGCAGTTCTTC. The encoded protein is CASSSPGGASSYNEQFF. Looking up the rest from reference TRBV28 and TRBJ2-1 gives the full variable domain: DVKVTQSSRYLVKRTGEKVFLECVQDMDHENMFWYRQDPGLGLRLIYFSYDVKMKEKGDIPEGYSVSREKKERFSLILESASTNQTSMYLCASSSPGGASSYNEQFFGPGTRLTVL.

The chain uses TRBV7-9 and TRBJ2-7, with D maybe TRBD2 (6 bases). V was clipped by 6 bases and J by 0 bases, with 15 bases between them. CDR3 length equals 15 residues. In germline, CDR1 is SEHNR, CDR2 FQNEAQ (reference sequence). For the CDR3, the DNA is TGTGCCAGCAGACGCGGGACGACAAGCTCCTACGAGCAGTACTTC. It yields the protein CASRRGTTSSYEQYF.

The table lists this clone with a few counts. This chain joins TRBV7-9 and TRBJ2-1; the D gene is possibly TRBD2 (5 bases). The CDR3 is 17 residues long. Germline CDR1 reads SEHNR; CDR2 reads FQNEAQ (reference sequence). V was trimmed by 1 base and J by 10 bases, leaving 23 bases between them. The CDR3 sequence: CASSLVYTRSDGGEQFF. The CDR3 bases are TGTGCCAGCAGCTTAGTGTACACACGATCGGATGGAGGCGAGCAGTTCTTC.

Here the CDR3 DNA reads TGTGCCAGCAGCTCCCAAGGGGTGTGGGGACAGGGGGAAGCTTTCTTT. It specifies CASSSQGVWGQGEAFF. The chain has TRBV7-6 and TRBJ1-1; 10 bases line up with TRBD1. Germline V gene data show CDR1 as SGHVS and CDR2 as FNYEAQ. This CDR3 comprises 16 residues. V dropped 4 bases and J dropped 8; count of bases not matched to a gene: 13.

The chain links TRBV18 to TRBJ1-6; the D is unclear. Germline lookup yields CDR1 KGHSH and CDR2 LQKENI. V lost 4 bases and J lost 5, with 6 bases in between. The CDR3 consists of 13 residues. Here the CDR3 reads CASSRLDNSPLHF. DNA of the CDR3: TGTGCCAGCTCACGTCTCGATAATTCACCCCTCCACTTT.

V usage is TRBV19 and J usage is TRBJ1-1; perhaps TRBD1 as D (5 bases). Germline V lookup: CDR1 LNHDA, CDR2 SQIVND (reference sequence). Trimming stripped 10 bases from V and 1 base from J, with 13 bases between. CDR3 length equals 13 residues. The chain's CDR3 is CATSTVANTEAFF. As DNA, the CDR3 is TGTGCCACCTCGACAGTTGCGAACACTGAAGCTTTCTTT.

This clone has more than one count but fewer than ten. CDR3 amino acids: CASSQVAGGGADTQYF. In DNA form, the CDR3 reads TGTGCCAGCAGCCAAGTAGCGGGAGGAGGGGCAGATACGCAGTATTTT. The chain uses TRBV7-9 and TRBJ2-3; 10 bases fit TRBD2. Germline assignment: CDR1 SEHNR and CDR2 FQNEAQ (reference sequence). This CDR3 spans 16 amino acids. J lost 4 bases, V lost 5 bases, and 9 bases had no gene match. Full variable domain (missing parts from reference TRBV7-9 and TRBJ2-3): DTGVSQNPRHKITKRGQNVTFRCDPISEHNRLYWYRQTLGQGPEFLTYFQNEAQLEKSRLLSDRFSAERPKGSFSTLEIQRTEQGDSAMYLCASSQVAGGGADTQYFGPGTRLTVL.

This rearrangement joins TRBV29-1 to TRBJ2-7; no definite D call. CDR1 and CDR2 (germline): SQVTM, ANQGSEA. The CDR3 contains 11 residues. V shed 7 bases and J shed 4 bases, with 11 bases lying between them. The CDR3 DNA is TGCAGCGCCCTACAGAAATACGAGCAGTACTTC. The encoded protein is CSALQKYEQYF.

This clone was seen at least ten times. J is TRBJ1-5 and V is TRBV5-1, with 8 bases lining up with TRBD1. This CDR3 comprises 14 residues. CDR1 and CDR2 from the germline V gene are SGHRS and YFSETQ. Trimming removed 4 bases from V and 5 bases from J; junction bases left unmatched: 5. CDR3 loop: CASSMTGADQPQHF. As DNA, the CDR3 is TGCGCCAGCAGCATGACAGGGGCCGATCAGCCCCAGCATTTT.

This chain joins TRBV6-6 and TRBJ1-6, with D unclear. Trimming removed 0 bases from V and 7 bases from J, with 10 bases in between. CDR1 MNHNY and CDR2 SVGAGI come from the germline V gene (reference sequence). This CDR3 is 15 amino acids long. For the CDR3, the DNA is TGTGCCAGCAGTTACTCTGAGGGTCCCAATTCACCCCTCCACTTT. It yields the protein CASSYSEGPNSPLHF.

The chain combines TRBV29-1 with TRBJ1-4; perhaps TRBD1 as D (5 bases). In germline, CDR1 is SQVTM, CDR2 ANQGSEA. Deletions cut 0 bases from V and 6 bases from J, with 17 bases between. This CDR3 is 16 amino acids long. CDR3 region: CSVEEGAGWNDEKLFF. The DNA of the CDR3 is TGCAGCGTTGAAGAAGGGGCAGGGTGGAATGATGAAAAACTGTTTTTT.

The J gene is TRBJ2-1, the V gene TRBV11-1; 7 nucleotides align to TRBD2. CDR3 size: 16 residues. The ends lost 1 base at V and 2 bases at J; junction bases unmatched: 5. Per germline, CDR1 SGHAT and CDR2 FQDESV (reference sequence). The CDR3 DNA follows: TGTGCCAGCAGCTTAGATGCGGGGGTTGCCTACAATGAGCAGTTCTTC. This translates into CASSLDAGVAYNEQFF.

There are a few counts of this clone. J is TRBJ1-5 and V is TRBV27; D call uncertain. CDR1 MNHEY and CDR2 SMNVEV come from the germline V gene (reference sequence). The V end lost 1 base, the J end lost 3 bases, and 7 bases lay between the germline ends. This CDR3 contains 14 residues. DNA for the CDR3: TGTGCCAGCAGTTTATACAGCAACAATCAGCCCCAGCATTTT. Residues: CASSLYSNNQPQHF.